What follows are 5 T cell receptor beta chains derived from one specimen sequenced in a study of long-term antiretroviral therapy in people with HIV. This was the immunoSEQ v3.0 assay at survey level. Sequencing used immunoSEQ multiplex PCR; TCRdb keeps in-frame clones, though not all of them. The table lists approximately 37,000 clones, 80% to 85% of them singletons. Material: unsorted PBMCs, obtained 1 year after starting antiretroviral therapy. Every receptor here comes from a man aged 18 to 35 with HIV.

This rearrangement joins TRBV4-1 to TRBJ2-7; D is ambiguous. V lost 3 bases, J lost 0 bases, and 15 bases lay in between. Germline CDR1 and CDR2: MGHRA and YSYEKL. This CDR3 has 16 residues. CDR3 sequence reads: CASSHPTTSSSYEQYF. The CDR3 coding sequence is TGCGCCAGCAGCCACCCTACGACAAGCAGCTCCTACGAGCAGTACTTC.

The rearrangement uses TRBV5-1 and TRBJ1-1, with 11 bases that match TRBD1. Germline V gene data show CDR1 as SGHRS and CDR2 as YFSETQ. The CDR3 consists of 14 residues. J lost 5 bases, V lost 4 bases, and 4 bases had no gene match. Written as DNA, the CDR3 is TGCGCCAGCAGCCCGGACAGGGGGCGAACTGAAGCTTTCTTT. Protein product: CASSPDRGRTEAFF. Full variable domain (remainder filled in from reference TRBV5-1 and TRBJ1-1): KAGVTQTPRYLIKTRGQQVTLSCSPISGHRSVSWYQQTPGQGLQFLFEYFSETQRNKGNFPGRFSGRQFSNSRSEMNVSTLELGDSALYLCASSPDRGRTEAFFGQGTRLTVV.

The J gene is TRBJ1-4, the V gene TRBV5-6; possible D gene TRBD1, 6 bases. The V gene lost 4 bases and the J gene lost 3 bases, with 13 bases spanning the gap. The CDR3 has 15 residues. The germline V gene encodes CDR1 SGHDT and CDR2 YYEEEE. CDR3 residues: CASSPWTASNEKLFF. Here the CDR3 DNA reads TGTGCCAGCAGCCCCTGGACAGCGTCTAATGAAAAACTGTTTTTT. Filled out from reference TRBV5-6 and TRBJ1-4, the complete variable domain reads DAGVTQSPTHLIKTRGQQVTLRCSPKSGHDTVSWYQQALGQGPQFIFQYYEEEERQRGNFPDRFSGHQFPNYSSELNVNALLLGDSALYLCASSPWTASNEKLFFGSGTQLSVL.

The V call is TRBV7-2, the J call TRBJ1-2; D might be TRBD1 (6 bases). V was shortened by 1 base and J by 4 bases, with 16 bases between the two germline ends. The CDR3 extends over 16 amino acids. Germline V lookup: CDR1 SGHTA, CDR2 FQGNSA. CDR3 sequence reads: CASSLGATGNPYGYTF. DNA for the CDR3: TGTGCCAGCAGCTTAGGCGCAACAGGGAACCCCTATGGCTACACCTTC.

CDR3 loop: CASSFGKQNIQYF. CDR3 DNA sequence: TGTGCCAGCAGTTTCGGGAAACAAAACATTCAGTACTTC. The chain couples TRBV27 to TRBJ2-4; perhaps TRBD2 as D (5 bases). Trimming took 3 bases from V and 5 from J, leaving 8 bases between them. The germline CDR1 and CDR2 sequences are MNHEY and SMNVEV (reference sequence). The CDR3 runs to 13 residues.